A single sample is the source of the 23 T cell receptor beta chains below, sequenced in a study of T cell repertoires in cytomegalovirus infection. TCRdb processed the reads anew with MiXCR; each CDR3 protein has one entry. In the table there are around 230,000 distinct CDR3 sequences, 35% to 40% of which are singletons. Their target antigens are unknown. The specimen comprised CD8+ T cells from cultured PBMCs, sampled from culture after CMV antigen stimulation. Receptors originate from a human donor in good health (CMV status not recorded). Some clones in this sample may be carry-over from other donors' samples.

For this clonotype: With a much larger clone just one base away, this may be a read error. This chain joins TRBV7-8 and TRBJ1-1; D not certain. The germline V and J ends were trimmed by 7 bases and 2 bases, with 5 bases remaining between them. CDR1 and CDR2 (germline): SGHVS, FQNEAQ. The CDR3 consists of 11 residues. CDR3 sequence (DNA): TGTGCCAGCATGTTAAACACTGAAGCTTTCTTT. This gives the protein CASMLNTEAFF.

CDR3 DNA: TGTGCCAGCAGTTTACAGCCTAGCGGGAGATTCAGCTACGAGCAGTACTTC. The encoded protein is CASSLQPSGRFSYEQYF. This chain connects TRBV27 to TRBJ2-7, with 10 bases identical to TRBD2. Germline values: CDR1 MNHEY, CDR2 SMNVEV (reference sequence). V shed 2 bases, J shed 3 bases, and the junction held 10 bases outside the gene matches. This CDR3 spans 17 amino acids.

This clonotype was detected a few times. This chain links TRBV7-9 with TRBJ1-1; tentatively, D is TRBD1 (6 bases). This CDR3 spans 15 amino acids. Germline CDR1 reads SEHNR; CDR2 reads FQNEAQ (reference sequence). Trimming took 5 bases from V and 10 from J, leaving 23 bases between them. Here the CDR3 DNA reads TGTGCCAGCAGCCCAAACAGGGTTGGGGACCTTTTAGCTTTCTTT. Translated, it gives CASSPNRVGDLLAFF.

The rearrangement uses TRBV10-3 and TRBJ1-2; 7 bases align to TRBD1. J gave up 10 bases and V 0 bases, and 2 bases lay outside the gene matches. The CDR3 has 12 amino acids. Per the germline V gene, CDR1 is ENHRY and CDR2 is SYGVKD. CDR3 in DNA: TGTGCCATCAGTGAGTCGGAGGGGGCCTACACCTTC. It encodes CAISESEGAYTF.

The genes are TRBV20-1 and TRBJ2-2; D is undetermined. CDR1 is DFQATT, CDR2 SNEGSKA, per germline (reference sequence). The CDR3 is made up of 13 amino acids. The V end was cut by 3 bases, the J end by 5 bases, with 10 bases between. The CDR3 DNA follows: TGCAGTGCTAGTCAGCGAGCTACCGGGGAGCTGTTTTTT. Its protein product is CSASQRATGELFF.

This clonotype appeared many times. The rearrangement uses TRBV19 and TRBJ2-1, with 9 bases fitting TRBD2. CDR3 length equals 15 residues. With V trimmed by 1 base and J by 7 bases, 5 bases remained unmatched. Germline V gene lookup returns CDR1 LNHDA and CDR2 SQIVND (reference sequence). The CDR3 DNA follows: TGTGCCAGTAGTATAGGGCGGGAGGGCCGTAATGAGCAGTTCTTC. Translating it yields CASSIGREGRNEQFF.

The chain uses TRBV28 and TRBJ2-5, with 8 bases lining up with TRBD1. The CDR3 covers 15 residues. The trim removed 5 bases at V and 5 bases at J, leaving 10 bases unmatched. Germline CDR1 and CDR2: MDHEN and SYDVKM. CDR3 region: CASSTTGVVGETQYF. The CDR3 DNA sequence: TGTGCCAGCAGTACGACAGGGGTTGTTGGGGAGACCCAGTACTTC. Supplemented by reference TRBV28 and TRBJ2-5, the full variable domain reads DVKVTQSSRYLVKRTGEKVFLECVQDMDHENMFWYRQDPGLGLRLIYFSYDVKMKEKGDIPEGYSVSREKKERFSLILESASTNQTSMYLCASSTTGVVGETQYFGPGTRLLVL.

V and J are TRBV6-1 and TRBJ1-2; the match to TRBD1 covers 9 bases. The junction had 8 bases not matched to a gene; V was cut back by 4 bases and J by 8 bases. Germline-derived CDR1 and CDR2 are MNHNS and SASEGT. CDR3 length: 14 residues. CDR3 sequence: CASSAFTGGYGYTF. The CDR3 nucleotides read TGTGCCAGCAGTGCCTTTACAGGGGGCTACGGCTACACCTTC.

This clonotype turned up a few times. The chain is built from TRBV11-2 and TRBJ2-7, with D tentatively TRBD1 (6 bases). The CDR3 contains 13 residues. Germline loops: CDR1 SGHAT, CDR2 FQNNGV. Deletions cut 5 bases from V and 4 bases from J, with 12 bases between. The CDR3 region has the DNA TGTGCCAGCAGCATTACCAGGGGTTACGAGCAGTACTTC. This sequence encodes CASSITRGYEQYF.

The gene calls are TRBV19 and TRBJ2-1, with 10 bases that match TRBD2. This CDR3 is built from 16 residues. With V trimmed by 3 bases and J by 7 bases, 9 bases remained unmatched. Germline loops: CDR1 LNHDA, CDR2 SQIVND (reference sequence). CDR3 sequence reads: CASSIRASGSSNEQFF. CDR3 DNA sequence: TGTGCCAGTAGTATTAGGGCTAGCGGGAGTAGTAATGAGCAGTTCTTC.

This clonotype appeared a few times. The chain is built from TRBV12-3 or TRBV12-4 and TRBJ2-3, with 9 bases aligning to TRBD1. The CDR3 has 12 residues. J lost 8 bases, V lost 5 bases, and 2 bases had no gene match. CDR3 sequence (DNA): TGTGCCAGCAGTACAGGGGGCCCTACGCAGTATTTT. Amino acids: CASSTGGPTQYF.

This chain joins TRBV4-1 and TRBJ2-6; D ambiguous. V was pared by 4 bases and J by 3 bases, with 22 bases between. The CDR3 covers 19 residues. The germline gives CDR1 MGHRA, CDR2 YSYEKL. The CDR3, as DNA: TGCGCCAGCAGCCGCCTGGAACAGCCTCATATAGATGGGGCCAACGTCCTGACTTTC. It codes for CASSRLEQPHIDGANVLTF.

V and J are TRBV25-1 and TRBJ2-4, with D unclear. CDR3 length: 15 amino acids. V lost 3 bases and J 0 bases, leaving 9 bases between the germline ends. Germline V lookup: CDR1 MGHDK, CDR2 SYGVNS. The CDR3 sequence is CASSDPKKAKNIQYF. DNA for the CDR3: TGTGCCAGCAGTGATCCCAAGAAAGCCAAAAACATTCAGTACTTC. The full variable domain, with the rest looked up from reference TRBV25-1 and TRBJ2-4, is EADIYQTPRYLVIGTGKKITLECSQTMGHDKMYWYQQDPGMELHLIHYSYGVNSTEKGDLSSESTVSRIRTEHFPLTLESARPSHTSQYLCASSDPKKAKNIQYFGAGTRLSVL.

Comments on this clonotype: At one end the junction does not follow the germline gene, possibly because of a read error. The chain couples TRBV7-6 to TRBJ2-3, with D unresolved. Germline lookup yields CDR1 SGHVS and CDR2 FNYEAQ. The CDR3 has 15 residues. The CDR3 DNA follows: TGTGCCAGAAGCTTAGCTGGAATTCCCGCAGATACGCCGTATTTT. This gives the protein CARSLAGIPADTPYF.

CDR3 amino acids: CASSSPTRGREGGANVLTF. The CDR3 nucleotides are TGTGCCAGCAGCTCCCCGACACGGGGTCGTGAGGGTGGGGCCAACGTCCTGACTTTC. The J gene is TRBJ2-6, the V gene TRBV7-9, with D possibly TRBD2 on 5 matching bases. Trimming removed 4 bases from V and 3 bases from J, with 22 bases in between. This CDR3 spans 19 amino acids. Germline V lookup: CDR1 SEHNR, CDR2 FQNEAQ (reference sequence).

This chain links TRBV27 with TRBJ1-6; D uncertain. Germline CDR1 MNHEY, CDR2 SMNVEV (reference sequence). The CDR3 is 11 amino acids. V was cut by 6 bases and J by 10 bases, with 7 bases left in between. The CDR3 sequence is CASRGDSPLHF. In nucleotides, the CDR3 is TGTGCCAGCAGGGGTGACTCACCCCTCCACTTT.

This rearrangement joins TRBV4-1 to TRBJ2-7; 7 bases agree with TRBD2. In germline, CDR1 is MGHRA, CDR2 YSYEKL. CDR3 length: 15 amino acids. The trim removed 0 bases at V and 6 bases at J, leaving 8 bases unmatched. The CDR3 region has the DNA TGCGCCAGCAGCCAAGAAGCGGGATTGCTGGGCGAGCAGTACTTC. This sequence encodes CASSQEAGLLGEQYF.

This clonotype was counted a few times. This CDR3 reads CATSDLPREGDTGELFF. The CDR3 DNA follows: TGTGCCACCAGTGATTTGCCCAGGGAGGGCGACACCGGGGAGCTGTTTTTT. The V call is TRBV24-1, the J call TRBJ2-2, with 7 bases lining up with TRBD2. The trim removed 0 bases at V and 3 bases at J, leaving 6 bases unmatched. CDR3 size: 17 residues. From germline, CDR1 is KGHDR and CDR2 SFDVKD.

J is TRBJ1-1 and V is TRBV7-8; 7 bases line up with TRBD1. Trimming removed 1 base from V and 8 bases from J; junction bases left unmatched: 7. Per the germline V gene, CDR1 is SGHVS and CDR2 is FQNEAQ. There are 14 residues in the CDR3. CDR3 coding DNA: TGTGCCAGCAGCTTAGGGGGGGACAGATCCGAAGCTTTCTTT. Translation gives CASSLGGDRSEAFF.

V is TRBV24-1 and J is TRBJ2-6; 8 bases match TRBD2. Trimming cost V 5 bases and J 1 base; bases outside gene matches: 6. The CDR3 has 17 amino acids. CDR1 and CDR2 (germline): KGHDR, SFDVKD. The chain's CDR3 is CATSGVAGRSGANVLTF. The CDR3 nucleotides are TGTGCCACCAGTGGAGTAGCGGGAAGGTCTGGGGCCAACGTCCTGACTTTC.

This clonotype was counted between two and nine times. The V call is TRBV12-3 or TRBV12-4, the J call TRBJ1-4, with D uncertain. The CDR3 sequence is 15 residues long. V lost 4 bases to trimming and J lost 2 bases, with 11 bases between them. CDR3 nucleotide sequence: TGTGCCAGCAGTTCTGAGGGTGCTACTAATGAAAAACTGTTTTTT. Translating gives CASSSEGATNEKLFF.

The chain couples TRBV27 to TRBJ1-5; the D is unclear. Germline CDR1 reads MNHEY; CDR2 reads SMNVEV (reference sequence). The CDR3 extends over 16 amino acids. V was trimmed by 5 bases and J by 6 bases, leaving 20 bases between them. CDR3 sequence reads: CASSTSHGEMGQPQHF. The CDR3 nucleotides are TGTGCCAGCAGTACCTCCCACGGTGAGATGGGTCAGCCCCAGCATTTT.

The sample holds one count of this clonotype. The V call is TRBV19, the J call TRBJ1-5, with D perhaps matching TRBD1 (6 bases). This CDR3 region has 16 residues. V was trimmed by 3 bases and J by 3 bases, leaving 15 bases between them. Germline V gene sequence: CDR1 LNHDA, CDR2 SQIVND (reference sequence). DNA of the CDR3: TGTGCCAGTAGTATCACTGGGGGGGCCCCCAATCAGCCCCAGCATTTT. It is translated as CASSITGGAPNQPQHF.